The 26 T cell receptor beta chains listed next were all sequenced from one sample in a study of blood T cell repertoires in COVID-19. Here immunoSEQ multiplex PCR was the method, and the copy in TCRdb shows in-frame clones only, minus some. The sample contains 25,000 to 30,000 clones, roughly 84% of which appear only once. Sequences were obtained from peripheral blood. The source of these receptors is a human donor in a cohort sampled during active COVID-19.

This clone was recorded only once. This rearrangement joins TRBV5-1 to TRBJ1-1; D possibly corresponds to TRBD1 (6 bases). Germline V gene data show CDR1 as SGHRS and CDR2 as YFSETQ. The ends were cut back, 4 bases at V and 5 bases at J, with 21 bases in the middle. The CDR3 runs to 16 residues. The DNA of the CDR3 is TGCGCCAGCAGCAATCGGGACAACGGCGGGTCAACTGAAGCTTTCTTT. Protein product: CASSNRDNGGSTEAFF.

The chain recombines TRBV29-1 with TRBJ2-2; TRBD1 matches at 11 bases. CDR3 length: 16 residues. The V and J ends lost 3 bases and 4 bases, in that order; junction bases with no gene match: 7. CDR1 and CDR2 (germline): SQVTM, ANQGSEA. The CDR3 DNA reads TGCAGCGTTGAGACGGACAGGGGGCGAAGCACCGGGGAGCTGTTTTTT. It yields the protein CSVETDRGRSTGELFF.

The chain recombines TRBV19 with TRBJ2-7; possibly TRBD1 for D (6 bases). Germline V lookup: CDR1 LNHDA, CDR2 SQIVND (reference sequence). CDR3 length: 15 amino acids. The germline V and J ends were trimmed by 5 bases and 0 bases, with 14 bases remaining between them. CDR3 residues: CASSVGQTSSYEQYF. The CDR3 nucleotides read TGTGCCAGTAGTGTTGGACAGACGAGCTCCTACGAGCAGTACTTC.

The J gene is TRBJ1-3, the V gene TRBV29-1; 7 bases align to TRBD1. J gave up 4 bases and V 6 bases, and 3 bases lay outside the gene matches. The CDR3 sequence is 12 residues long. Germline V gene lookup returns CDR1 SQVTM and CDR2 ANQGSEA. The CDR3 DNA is TGCAGCGTGGGACAGATCGGAAACACCATATATTTT. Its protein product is CSVGQIGNTIYF. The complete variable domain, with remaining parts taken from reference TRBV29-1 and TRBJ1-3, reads SAVISQKPSRDICQRGTSLTIQCQVDSQVTMMFWYRQQPGQSLTLIATANQGSEATYESGFVIDKFPISRPNLTFSTLTVSNMSPEDSSIYLCSVGQIGNTIYFGEGSWLTVV.

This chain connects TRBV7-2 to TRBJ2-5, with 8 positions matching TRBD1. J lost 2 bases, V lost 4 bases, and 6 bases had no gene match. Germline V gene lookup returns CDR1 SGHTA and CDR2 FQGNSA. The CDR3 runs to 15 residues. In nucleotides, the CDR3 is TGTGCCAGCAGCTCCCGGACAGGGCGTCAAGAGACCCAGTACTTC. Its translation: CASSSRTGRQETQYF.

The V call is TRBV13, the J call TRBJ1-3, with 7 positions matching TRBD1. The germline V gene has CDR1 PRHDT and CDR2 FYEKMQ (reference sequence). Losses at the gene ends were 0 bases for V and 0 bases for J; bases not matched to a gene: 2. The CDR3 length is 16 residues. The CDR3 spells CASSLGRGLSGNTIYF. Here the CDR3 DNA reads TGTGCCAGCAGCTTAGGAAGGGGGCTCTCTGGAAACACCATATATTTT.

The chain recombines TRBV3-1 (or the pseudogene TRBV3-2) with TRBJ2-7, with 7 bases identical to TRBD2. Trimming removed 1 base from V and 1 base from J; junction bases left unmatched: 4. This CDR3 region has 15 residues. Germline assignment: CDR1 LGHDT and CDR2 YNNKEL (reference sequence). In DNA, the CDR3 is TGTGCCAGCAGCCAAGGGCTAGCGGCTTCCTACGAGCAGTACTTC. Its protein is CASSQGLAASYEQYF.

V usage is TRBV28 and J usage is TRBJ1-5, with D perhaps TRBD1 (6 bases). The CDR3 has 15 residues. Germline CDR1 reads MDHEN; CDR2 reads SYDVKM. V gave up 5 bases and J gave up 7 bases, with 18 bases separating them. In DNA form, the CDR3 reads TGTGCCAGCAGTAAAATCCCCCGGGACAAACAGCCCCAGCATTTT. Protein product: CASSKIPRDKQPQHF.

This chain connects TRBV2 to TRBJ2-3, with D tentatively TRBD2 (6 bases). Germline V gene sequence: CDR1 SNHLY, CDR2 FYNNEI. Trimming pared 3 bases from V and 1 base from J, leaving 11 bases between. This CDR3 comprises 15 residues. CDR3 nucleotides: TGTGCCAGCAGTGAGGGGGGATGGGGCACAGATACGCAGTATTTT. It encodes CASSEGGWGTDTQYF.

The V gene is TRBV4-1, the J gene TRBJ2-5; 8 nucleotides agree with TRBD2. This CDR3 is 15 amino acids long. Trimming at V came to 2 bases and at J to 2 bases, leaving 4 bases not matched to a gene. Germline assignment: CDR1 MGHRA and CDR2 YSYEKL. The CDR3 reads CASSQRGGPQETQYF. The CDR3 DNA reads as TGCGCCAGCAGCCAACGCGGGGGGCCGCAAGAGACCCAGTACTTC.

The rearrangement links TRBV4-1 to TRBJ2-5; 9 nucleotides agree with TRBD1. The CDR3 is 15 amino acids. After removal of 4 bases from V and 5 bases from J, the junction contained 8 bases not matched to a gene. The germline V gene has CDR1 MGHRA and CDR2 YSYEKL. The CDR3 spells CASSPQGARGETQYF. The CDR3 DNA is TGCGCCAGCAGCCCACAGGGGGCCCGAGGGGAGACCCAGTACTTC.

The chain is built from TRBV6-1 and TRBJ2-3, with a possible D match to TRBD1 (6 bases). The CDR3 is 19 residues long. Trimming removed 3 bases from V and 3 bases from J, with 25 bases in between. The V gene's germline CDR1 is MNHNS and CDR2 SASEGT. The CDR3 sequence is CASSDFRPGTRLGTDTQYF. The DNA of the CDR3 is TGTGCCAGCAGTGACTTTCGTCCCGGGACAAGGTTGGGGACAGATACGCAGTATTTT.

CDR3 sequence: CATSRETDASPLHF. The CDR3 DNA is TGTGCCACCAGCAGAGAGACAGATGCTTCACCCCTCCACTTT. The J gene is TRBJ1-6, the V gene TRBV15, with D perhaps matching TRBD1 (5 bases). Germline CDR1 is LNHNV and CDR2 is YYDKDF (reference sequence). The CDR3 covers 14 residues. Trimming left V 0 bases short and J 9 bases short, with 9 bases between. The entire variable domain, with the rest obtained from reference TRBV15 and TRBJ1-6, is as follows: DAMVIQNPRYQVTQFGKPVTLSCSQTLNHNVMYWYQQKSSQAPKLLFHYYDKDFNNEADTPDNFQSRRPNTSFCFLDIRSPGLGDTAMYLCATSRETDASPLHFGNGTRLTVT.

The CDR3 loop is CASSLTGVGNTIYF. CDR3 DNA sequence: TGTGCCAGCAGCCTGACAGGGGTCGGAAACACCATATATTTT. This chain connects TRBV2 to TRBJ1-3, with 8 nucleotides matching TRBD1. CDR3 length: 14 amino acids. The germline CDR1 and CDR2 sequences are SNHLY and FYNNEI. V was clipped by 6 bases and J by 4 bases; unmatched bases: 5.

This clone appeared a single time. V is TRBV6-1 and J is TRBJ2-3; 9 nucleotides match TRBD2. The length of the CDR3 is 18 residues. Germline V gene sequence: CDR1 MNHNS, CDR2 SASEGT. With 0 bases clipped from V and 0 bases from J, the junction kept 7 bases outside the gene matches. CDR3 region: CASSEAGLARISTDTQYF. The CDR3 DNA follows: TGTGCCAGCAGTGAAGCCGGACTAGCGAGAATTAGCACAGATACGCAGTATTTT.

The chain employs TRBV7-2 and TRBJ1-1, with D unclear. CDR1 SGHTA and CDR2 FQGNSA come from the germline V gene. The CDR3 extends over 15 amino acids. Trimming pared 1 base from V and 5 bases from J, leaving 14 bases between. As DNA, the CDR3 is TGTGCCAGCAGCTTAGACCCGGGAATGGAGACTGAAGCTTTCTTT. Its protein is CASSLDPGMETEAFF.

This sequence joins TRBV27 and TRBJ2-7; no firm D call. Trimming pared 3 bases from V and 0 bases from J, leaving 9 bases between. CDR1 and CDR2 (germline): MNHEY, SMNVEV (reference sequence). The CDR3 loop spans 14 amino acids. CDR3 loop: CASSFRQASYEQYF. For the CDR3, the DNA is TGTGCCAGCAGTTTTAGGCAGGCCTCCTACGAGCAGTACTTC.

DNA for the CDR3: TGTGCCAGCAGTAGGGGATCGGCGGGAGGAGTGAATGAGCAGTTCTTC. Its translation: CASSRGSAGGVNEQFF. The rearrangement uses TRBV9 and TRBJ2-1; TRBD2 matches 8 bases. The CDR3 runs 16 residues. V lost 5 bases and J lost 7; bases outside the gene matches: 14. The germline V gene encodes CDR1 SGDLS and CDR2 YYNGEE.

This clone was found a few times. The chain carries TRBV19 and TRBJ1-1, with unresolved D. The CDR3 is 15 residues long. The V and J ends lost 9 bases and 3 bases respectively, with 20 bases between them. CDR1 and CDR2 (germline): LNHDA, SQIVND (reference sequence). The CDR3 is CASRPSATFYTEAFF. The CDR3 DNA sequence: TGTGCCAGCCGCCCGTCCGCCACATTTTACACTGAAGCTTTCTTT.

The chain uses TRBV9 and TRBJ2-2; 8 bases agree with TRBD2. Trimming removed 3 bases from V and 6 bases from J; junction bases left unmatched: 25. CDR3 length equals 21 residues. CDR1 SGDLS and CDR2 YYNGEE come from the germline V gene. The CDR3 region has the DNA TGTGCCAGCAGCGCAGAACGTACCCCGCGGACTAGCCTCCTAAGGGCCGGGGAGCTGTTTTTT. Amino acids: CASSAERTPRTSLLRAGELFF. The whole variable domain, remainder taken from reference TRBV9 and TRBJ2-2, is DSGVTQTPKHLITATGQRVTLRCSPRSGDLSVYWYQQSLDQGLQFLIQYYNGEERAKGNILERFSAQQFPDLHSELNLSSLELGDSALYFCASSAERTPRTSLLRAGELFFGEGSRLTVL.

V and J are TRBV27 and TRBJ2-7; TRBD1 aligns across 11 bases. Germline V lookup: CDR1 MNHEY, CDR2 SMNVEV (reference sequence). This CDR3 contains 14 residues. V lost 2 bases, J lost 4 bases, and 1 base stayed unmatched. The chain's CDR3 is CASSLRDRGYEQYF. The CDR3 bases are TGTGCCAGCAGTTTAAGGGACAGGGGGTACGAGCAGTACTTC.

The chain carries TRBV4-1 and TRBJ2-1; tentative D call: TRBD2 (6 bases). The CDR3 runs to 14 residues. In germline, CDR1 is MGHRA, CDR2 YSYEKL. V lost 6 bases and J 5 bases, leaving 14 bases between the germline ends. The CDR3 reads CASSPGLGHNEQFF. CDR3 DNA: TGCGCCAGCAGTCCGGGACTGGGTCACAATGAGCAGTTCTTC.

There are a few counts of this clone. The CDR3 loop reads CASSLIAALPQLQHF. As DNA, the CDR3 is TGTGCCAGCAGCTTAATCGCGGCTCTCCCCCAGCTTCAGCATTTT. This chain joins TRBV7-9 and TRBJ1-5; D unresolved. V lost 2 bases, J lost 13 bases, and 21 bases lay in between. The germline V gene encodes CDR1 SEHNR and CDR2 FQNEAQ (reference sequence). This CDR3 spans 15 amino acids.

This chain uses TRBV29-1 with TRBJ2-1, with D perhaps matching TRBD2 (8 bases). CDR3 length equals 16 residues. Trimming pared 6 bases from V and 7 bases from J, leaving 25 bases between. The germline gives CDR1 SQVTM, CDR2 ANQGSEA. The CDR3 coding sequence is TGCAGCGTGCGTACTAGCGGACGACAGGGTGAGAATGAGCAGTTCTTC. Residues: CSVRTSGRQGENEQFF.

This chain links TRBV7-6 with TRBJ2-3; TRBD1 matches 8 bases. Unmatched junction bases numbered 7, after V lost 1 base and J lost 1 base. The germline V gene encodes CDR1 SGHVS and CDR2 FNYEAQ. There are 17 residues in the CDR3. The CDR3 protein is CASSLGDRRKGTDTQYF. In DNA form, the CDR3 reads TGTGCCAGCAGCTTAGGGGACAGGAGGAAGGGCACAGATACGCAGTATTTT.

DNA for the CDR3: TGTGCCAGTAGTAATGGACAGACCTACGAGCAGTACTTC. Encoded protein: CASSNGQTYEQYF. The chain couples TRBV19 to TRBJ2-7; possibly TRBD1 for D (6 bases). V dropped 4 bases and J dropped 2 bases, with 9 bases sitting between them. The germline gives CDR1 LNHDA, CDR2 SQIVND (reference sequence). This CDR3 has 13 residues.